Below are 15 T cell receptor beta chains sequenced from a single sample in a study of blood T cells in healthy people across ages. The use of a sample-barcoded 5' primer and a J-beta primer mix characterized a second PCR of about 6 to 12 cycles. One entry per CDR3 protein, called by TCRdb with MiXCR from the 5' RACE reads. The table records approximately 850,000 distinct CDR3 sequences, 58% of them present only once. Sample: blood. Source of these receptors: a man aged 30 to 39 in good health.

The J gene is TRBJ1-1, the V gene TRBV9; D might be TRBD1 (5 bases). Germline assignment: CDR1 SGDLS and CDR2 YYNGEE. V was shortened by 4 bases and J by 8 bases, with 21 bases between the two germline ends. The CDR3 runs 15 residues. The CDR3 nucleotides are TGTGCCAGCAGCCCGGGACGACGAACTACGGACGAAGCTTTCTTT. Translating gives CASSPGRRTTDEAFF.

This rearrangement joins TRBV28 to TRBJ2-7; 11 nucleotides agree with TRBD2. Per germline, CDR1 MDHEN and CDR2 SYDVKM. J gave up 0 bases and V 7 bases, and 14 bases lay outside the gene matches. The CDR3 sequence is 18 residues long. CDR3 bases: TGTGCCAGCAACGGAGGTCTAGCGGGAGGTCGCTACTCCTACGAGCAGTACTTC. It translates to CASNGGLAGGRYSYEQYF.

This clonotype has a handful of counts. This chain links TRBV6-2 or TRBV6-3 with TRBJ2-7; D may be TRBD1 (6 bases). CDR1 is MNHEY, CDR2 SVGEGT, per germline. The CDR3 runs to 11 residues. V dropped 6 bases and J dropped 6 bases, with 9 bases sitting between them. This CDR3 is CASSTGLEQYF. The CDR3 DNA follows: TGTGCCAGCAGCACAGGGCTCGAGCAGTACTTC.

The V call is TRBV12-3 or TRBV12-4, the J call TRBJ2-7; TRBD2 aligns across 9 bases. After removal of 7 bases from V and 3 bases from J, the junction contained 7 bases not matched to a gene. The CDR3 consists of 14 residues. The CDR3 region has the DNA TGTGCCAGCACCGGGACTAGCAGTTACTACGAGCAGTACTTC. Translated: CASTGTSSYYEQYF.

This chain joins TRBV20-1 and TRBJ1-2, with 8 bases matching TRBD1. The CDR3 has 13 residues. The germline V gene has CDR1 DFQATT and CDR2 SNEGSKA (reference sequence). The trim removed 3 bases at V and 5 bases at J, leaving 5 bases unmatched. CDR3 sequence (DNA): TGCAGTGCTAGGAACTACAGGGGGTATGGCTACACCTTC. This translates into CSARNYRGYGYTF.

The V call is TRBV4-2, the J call TRBJ2-1; 10 bases align to TRBD2. Germline CDR1 and CDR2: LGHNA and YNFKEQ. V was clipped by 4 bases and J by 5 bases; unmatched bases: 5. This CDR3 has 15 residues. CDR3 nucleotides: TGTGCCAGCAGCCTATCAAGCGGGGGGGACAATGAGCAGTTCTTC. It encodes CASSLSSGGDNEQFF.

V and J are TRBV2 and TRBJ2-1, with 7 bases aligning to TRBD1. The J call is uncertain, as TRBJ2-7 better fits the DNA end. The germline gives CDR1 SNHLY, CDR2 FYNNEI. CDR3 length: 16 residues. CDR3 DNA sequence: TGTGCCAGCAGTGGGGGGCCAGGGGACAGATACAATGAGCAGTACTTC. It encodes CASSGGPGDRYNEQYF.

This clonotype was recorded at least ten times. The J gene is TRBJ2-4, the V gene TRBV4-2; weak D call: TRBD2 (6 bases). Deletions cut 0 bases from V and 11 bases from J, with 17 bases between. The CDR3 has 15 amino acids. Looked up from germline, CDR1 is LGHNA and CDR2 is YNFKEQ. The CDR3 DNA follows: TGTGCCAGCAGCCAAGACGGGGGAACGGGCGGCGTTCAGTACTTC. This translates into CASSQDGGTGGVQYF.

In this sample, this clonotype turned up a few times. This chain links TRBV12-3 or TRBV12-4 with TRBJ2-5; 9 bases are shared with TRBD1. The CDR3 spans 17 residues. V gave up 6 bases and J gave up 11 bases; unmatched junction bases: 22. In nucleotides, the CDR3 is TGTGCCAGCAGCCCTCTGGTGATCGGACAGGGGATTCGTGAGCAGTACTTC. This gives the protein CASSPLVIGQGIREQYF.

The chain couples TRBV6-2 or TRBV6-3 to TRBJ2-5, with 12 bases lining up with TRBD2. Per the germline V gene, CDR1 is MNHEY and CDR2 is SVGEGT. The CDR3 is 16 amino acids. V lost 5 bases, J lost 1 base, and 5 bases stayed unmatched. CDR3 amino acids: CASSRTTSGGQETQYF. The CDR3 DNA sequence: TGTGCCAGCAGTCGAACGACTAGCGGGGGCCAAGAGACCCAGTACTTC.

The chain has TRBV7-2 and TRBJ2-4, with a tentative D call TRBD2 (7 bases). CDR3 length: 15 amino acids. Germline assignment: CDR1 SGHTA and CDR2 FQGNSA. V was shortened by 5 bases and J by 8 bases, with 19 bases between the two germline ends. The CDR3 protein is CASSLSRGGGDIQYF. The CDR3 region has the DNA TGTGCCAGCAGCCTCTCGAGAGGGGGGGGGGACATTCAGTACTTC.

This clonotype has only a few counts. This chain uses TRBV18 with TRBJ2-7; 7 nucleotides line up with TRBD2. The CDR3 loop spans 15 amino acids. In germline, CDR1 is KGHSH, CDR2 LQKENI. J was trimmed by 0 bases and V by 0 bases; bases with no gene match: 2. The CDR3 nucleotides read TGTGCCAGCTCACCACCGAGCGGGGCCTCCTACGAGCAGTACTTC. It encodes CASSPPSGASYEQYF.

In its sample, this clonotype was seen once. This sequence joins TRBV28 and TRBJ2-7, with 9 bases fitting TRBD1. The ends lost 6 bases at V and 3 bases at J; junction bases unmatched: 9. The V gene's germline CDR1 is MDHEN and CDR2 SYDVKM. This CDR3 is 15 amino acids long. CDR3 coding DNA: TGTGCCAGCAGCCCACGTAGGACAGGGGTCTACGAGCAGTACTTC. Protein: CASSPRRTGVYEQYF. The complete variable domain, with remaining parts taken from reference TRBV28 and TRBJ2-7, reads DVKVTQSSRYLVKRTGEKVFLECVQDMDHENMFWYRQDPGLGLRLIYFSYDVKMKEKGDIPEGYSVSREKKERFSLILESASTNQTSMYLCASSPRRTGVYEQYFGPGTRLTVT.

This clonotype was detected a few times. CDR3 residues: CSAGLGYDPDTQYF. DNA of the CDR3: TGCAGTGCTGGGTTAGGGTATGACCCAGATACGCAGTATTTT. The chain carries TRBV20-1 and TRBJ2-3; D is unresolved. Trimming took off 5 bases at V and 4 bases at J, with 16 bases between the two ends. The CDR3 covers 14 residues. CDR1 and CDR2 (germline): DFQATT, SNEGSKA (reference sequence).

The chain employs TRBV6-6 and TRBJ2-7, with D perhaps TRBD2 (5 bases). The germline V gene has CDR1 MNHNY and CDR2 SVGAGI (reference sequence). V was trimmed by 5 bases and J by 2 bases, leaving 10 bases between them. The CDR3 consists of 13 residues. This CDR3 reads CASSRGPPYEQYF. The DNA of the CDR3 is TGTGCCAGCAGTCGCGGGCCTCCCTACGAGCAGTACTTC.